One and the same sample provided the 24 T cell receptor beta chains below, sequenced in a study of CD4 and CD8 cells across lung adenocarcinoma regions (dated by TCRdb to the late 2010s). The library relied on PCR. The sequencing machine was a HiSeq X Ten. TCRdb redid the processing of the public reads, applying fastp at Q25 and MiXCR, and retained in-frame beta chains. Entries that share a CDR3 protein sequence are merged under the most common genes and DNA. The sample data list 5,500 to 7,500 distinct CDR3 sequences, and around half of these were observed just once. Roughly two fifths of the sample lies in the top ten. The sample comprised CD8+ T cells from the center of a lung tumor. The meaning of the sample's cell subset or site label: tumor center region. The receptors derive from a male donor with lung adenocarcinoma. The CD4 and CD8 labels of this study may be unreliable.

By share of the sample, this clonotype is medium-sized. The DNA of the CDR3 is TGTGCCAGCAGTTACGAGAACCCGCAGAATGAGCAGTTCTTC. This translates into CASSYENPQNEQFF. The V call is TRBV6-5, the J call TRBJ2-1; D remains ambiguous. V was clipped by 2 bases and J by 7 bases, with 12 bases between them. Germline CDR1 and CDR2: MNHEY and SVGAGI. The CDR3 contains 14 residues.

V and J are TRBV12-3 or TRBV12-4 and TRBJ2-3, with D possibly called TRBD1 or TRBD2 (5 bases each). The germline V and J ends were trimmed by 11 bases and 9 bases, with 21 bases remaining between them. This CDR3 spans 13 amino acids. The CDR3 loop reads CASGLLAKNTQYF. The CDR3 bases are TGTGCCTCGGGGCTTTTAGCCAAAAACACGCAGTATTTT.

This chain joins TRBV27 and TRBJ2-3; TRBD2 matches 8 bases. The J call is uncertain, as TRBJ2-7 better fits the DNA end. Per germline, CDR1 MNHEY and CDR2 SMNVEV (reference sequence). This CDR3 is built from 14 residues. CDR3 nucleotide sequence: TGTGCGGGCAGCGGGGGCGGAGACCTGAATACGCAGTACTTC. Its protein is CAGSGGGDLNTQYF.

The chain carries TRBV6-1 and TRBJ2-3; 9 bases align to TRBD2. The trim removed 6 bases at V and 5 bases at J, leaving 9 bases unmatched. Germline V CDR1 and CDR2: MNHNS, SASEGT. This CDR3 has 15 amino acids. The CDR3 DNA is TGTGCCAGCAGCCTAGCGGGATGGGGCGAAGATACGCAGTATTTT. Its protein product is CASSLAGWGEDTQYF.

The V call is TRBV6-1, the J call TRBJ2-5, with TRBD2 matching 8 bases. J was trimmed by 5 bases and V by 5 bases; bases with no gene match: 7. The CDR3 has 14 amino acids. Germline CDR1 MNHNS, CDR2 SASEGT. The CDR3 sequence is CASSPYGGDETQYF. CDR3 DNA: TGTGCCAGCAGTCCTTACGGGGGGGATGAGACCCAGTACTTC.

This chain connects TRBV6-1 to TRBJ2-3; 8 bases match TRBD2. The trim removed 0 bases at V and 9 bases at J, leaving 14 bases unmatched. The length of the CDR3 is 17 residues. Germline CDR1 reads MNHNS; CDR2 reads SASEGT. The CDR3 coding sequence is TGTGCCAGCAGTGAAGCGCTGAGCGGGAGTGGCAAAGAGACGCAGTATTTT. Encoded protein: CASSEALSGSGKETQYF.

With regard to this clonotype: One end of the junction varies from germline; a read error may be responsible. V gene TRBV6-1 combines with J gene TRBJ2-5; 7 nucleotides agree with TRBD1. In germline, CDR1 is MNHNS, CDR2 SASEGT. The CDR3 is made up of 13 amino acids. This chain's CDR3 is CASRPTGEETLNF. The CDR3, as DNA: TGTGCCAGCAGACCAACAGGGGAAGAGACCCTGAATTTC.

This chain links TRBV27 with TRBJ1-2; 8 positions agree with TRBD1. The CDR3 length is 14 residues. Germline values: CDR1 MNHEY, CDR2 SMNVEV (reference sequence). The junction had 10 bases not matched to a gene; V was cut back by 5 bases and J by 8 bases. The CDR3 protein is CASSPRTGRVGYTF. DNA of the CDR3: TGTGCCAGCAGTCCACGGACAGGGAGGGTCGGCTACACCTTC.

This clonotype was seen a single time. The chain joins TRBV6-5 to TRBJ2-6; D tentatively fits TRBD1 or TRBD2 (5 bases each). The end of the DNA fits TRBJ2-1 better, so the J call may be wrong. Germline CDR1 MNHEY, CDR2 SVGAGI. This CDR3 region has 14 residues. The CDR3 region is CASSYQRWGNEQFF. The CDR3 DNA sequence: TGTGCCAGCAGTTACCAACGCTGGGGGAATGAGCAGTTCTTC.

The V call is TRBV6-1, the J call TRBJ1-2; maybe TRBD1 (6 bases). Trimming stripped 3 bases from V and 4 bases from J, with 12 bases between. This CDR3 is built from 14 residues. The germline gives CDR1 MNHNS, CDR2 SASEGT. This CDR3 is CASSEQQGFYGYTF. The CDR3 region has the DNA TGTGCCAGCAGTGAGCAACAGGGATTCTATGGCTACACCTTC.

Note on this clonotype: The junction shows a germline mismatch at one end, possibly a read error. This chain joins TRBV27 and TRBJ2-1; maybe TRBD1 (5 bases). Looked up from germline, CDR1 is MNHEY and CDR2 is SMNVEV (reference sequence). The CDR3 sequence is 13 residues long. The chain's CDR3 is CARSGRVKETECF. For the CDR3, the DNA is TGTGCCAGGAGTGGCAGGGTGAAAGAGACCGAGTGCTTC.

The chain is built from TRBV6-1 and TRBJ2-3; perhaps TRBD2 as D (6 bases). V was clipped by 8 bases and J by 5 bases, with 17 bases between them. This CDR3 spans 14 amino acids. Looked up from germline, CDR1 is MNHNS and CDR2 is SASEGT. The CDR3 region is CASRRAGSKDTQYF. The CDR3 DNA follows: TGTGCCAGCCGGAGGGCAGGGAGTAAAGATACGCAGTATTTT.

This rearrangement joins TRBV6-1 to TRBJ2-1; the match to TRBD2 covers 7 bases. Germline-derived CDR1 and CDR2 are MNHNS and SASEGT. The CDR3 spans 14 residues. V was pared by 5 bases and J by 10 bases, with 11 bases of the junction left unmatched. The CDR3 spells CASSRMPGTTEQFF. DNA of the CDR3: TGTGCCAGCAGTCGTATGCCCGGGACTACGGAGCAGTTCTTC.

This clonotype is termed medium-sized. The chain recombines TRBV6-1 with TRBJ2-7, with 8 nucleotides matching TRBD1. The CDR3 totals 14 residues. Germline values: CDR1 MNHNS, CDR2 SASEGT. V gave up 4 bases and J gave up 7 bases; unmatched junction bases: 9. CDR3 in DNA: TGTGCCAGCAGTGGAGATCGACAGGGGAGGGAGCAGTACTTC. This translates into CASSGDRQGREQYF.

This clonotype was recorded many times. This rearrangement joins TRBV6-1 to TRBJ2-1; D may be TRBD1 (6 bases). CDR1 and CDR2 from the germline V gene are MNHNS and SASEGT. Trimming removed 6 bases at V and 4 bases at J, with 16 bases between. The CDR3 has 15 amino acids. The CDR3 bases are TGTGCCAGCAGGAAAGGACAGACACAATACAATGAGCAGTTCTTC. Its protein is CASRKGQTQYNEQFF.

V and J are TRBV6-1 and TRBJ2-3, with 10 bases that match TRBD2. Matching the DNA end better, TRBJ2-7 makes the J call doubtful. This CDR3 has 15 amino acids. The germline CDR1 and CDR2 sequences are MNHNS and SASEGT. The CDR3 sequence is CASRRTSGNKDTQYF. In DNA, the CDR3 is TGTGCCAGCAGGAGGACTAGCGGAAACAAAGATACGCAGTACTTC.

This clonotype was counted between two and nine times. The J gene is TRBJ2-5, the V gene TRBV4-1; D assignment may be TRBD1 or TRBD2 (5 bases each). The end of the DNA is better explained by TRBJ2-7, so the J call may be wrong. Germline lookup yields CDR1 MGHRA and CDR2 YSYEKL. This CDR3 has 15 residues. The CDR3: CASSQSASGPYEQYF. The CDR3 DNA sequence: TGCGCCAGCAGCCAATCGGCTTCGGGGCCCTACGAGCAGTACTTC.

The chain joins TRBV6-4 to TRBJ2-3; D assignment may be TRBD1 or TRBD2 (6 bases each). Germline V gene lookup returns CDR1 MRHNA and CDR2 SNTAGT. This CDR3 region has 16 residues. V lost 3 bases to trimming and J lost 0 bases, with 13 bases between them. The chain's CDR3 is CASSESAGGSTDTQYF. The CDR3 nucleotides read TGTGCCAGCAGTGAAAGCGCCGGGGGCAGCACAGATACGCAGTATTTT.

The chain uses TRBV5-1 and TRBJ1-1, with D maybe TRBD1 (5 bases). V lost 4 bases, J lost 8 bases, and 15 bases lay in between. There are 13 residues in the CDR3. In germline, CDR1 is SGHRS, CDR2 YFSETQ. CDR3 in amino acids: CASSQDRDREAFF. The DNA for the CDR3 is TGCGCCAGCAGCCAGGACCGGGACCGCGAAGCTTTCTTT.

This clonotype was seen only a few times. Written as DNA, the CDR3 is TGCGCCAGCAGTGAGTCAACTCTCCAAGAGACCCAGTACTTC. This sequence encodes CASSESTLQETQYF. The gene calls are TRBV10-1 and TRBJ2-5; D gene unclear. Between the trimmed V and J ends, which lost 0 bases and 1 base, there was a span of 6 bases. The CDR3 is 14 amino acids. CDR1 WNHNN and CDR2 SYGVQD come from the germline V gene (reference sequence).

This sequence joins TRBV11-2 and TRBJ2-1; the match to TRBD2 covers 7 bases. The end of the DNA aligns better with TRBJ2-7, so the J call may be wrong. The CDR3 is 14 amino acids. Germline-derived CDR1 and CDR2 are SGHAT and FQNNGV. The CDR3 spells CASSLADGVYEQYF. CDR3 DNA sequence: TGTGCCAGCAGCCTAGCGGACGGAGTTTACGAGCAGTACTTC.

The gene calls are TRBV6-4 and TRBJ1-4, with TRBD1 identical over 9 bases. This CDR3 region has 15 residues. Losses at the gene ends were 0 bases for V and 5 bases for J; bases not matched to a gene: 1. Germline V lookup: CDR1 MRHNA, CDR2 SNTAGT. CDR3 loop: CASSDSGTGNEKLFF. In nucleotides, the CDR3 is TGTGCCAGCAGTGACTCCGGGACAGGGAATGAAAAACTGTTTTTT.

This clonotype was counted only a few times. Sequence at one end of the junction differs from germline and may be a read error. The chain uses TRBV14 and TRBJ2-3; D gene unclear. Germline-derived CDR1 and CDR2 are SGHDN and FVKESK. The CDR3 length is 14 residues. The DNA of the CDR3 is TGTGCCAGCAGACAAGTTGCCACCACAGATACGCAGTATTTT. It codes for CASRQVATTDTQYF.

This clonotype was seen more than once but under ten times. This chain links TRBV6-1 with TRBJ2-3, with TRBD2 identical over 12 bases. Germline-derived CDR1 and CDR2 are MNHNS and SASEGT. Trimming took 2 bases from V and 1 from J; bases not matched to a gene: 4. The CDR3 runs 17 residues. CDR3 coding DNA: TGTGCCAGCAGTGAATCTAGCGGGGGGGCCGGCACAGATACGCAGTATTTT. Protein product: CASSESSGGAGTDTQYF.